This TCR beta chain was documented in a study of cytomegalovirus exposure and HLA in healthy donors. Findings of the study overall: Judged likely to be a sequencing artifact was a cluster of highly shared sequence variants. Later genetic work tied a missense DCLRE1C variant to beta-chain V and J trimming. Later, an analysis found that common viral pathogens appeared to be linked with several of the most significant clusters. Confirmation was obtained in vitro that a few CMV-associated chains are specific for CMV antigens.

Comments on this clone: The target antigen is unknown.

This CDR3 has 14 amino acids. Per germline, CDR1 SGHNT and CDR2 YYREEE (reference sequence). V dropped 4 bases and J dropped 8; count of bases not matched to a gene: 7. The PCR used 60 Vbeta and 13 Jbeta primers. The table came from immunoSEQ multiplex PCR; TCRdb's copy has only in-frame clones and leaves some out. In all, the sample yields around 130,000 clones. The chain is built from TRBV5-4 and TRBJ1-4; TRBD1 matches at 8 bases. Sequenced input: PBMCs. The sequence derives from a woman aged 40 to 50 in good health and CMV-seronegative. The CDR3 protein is CASSRGQGGEKLFF. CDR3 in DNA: TGTGCCAGCAGCAGAGGACAGGGCGGGGAAAAACTGTTTTTT.